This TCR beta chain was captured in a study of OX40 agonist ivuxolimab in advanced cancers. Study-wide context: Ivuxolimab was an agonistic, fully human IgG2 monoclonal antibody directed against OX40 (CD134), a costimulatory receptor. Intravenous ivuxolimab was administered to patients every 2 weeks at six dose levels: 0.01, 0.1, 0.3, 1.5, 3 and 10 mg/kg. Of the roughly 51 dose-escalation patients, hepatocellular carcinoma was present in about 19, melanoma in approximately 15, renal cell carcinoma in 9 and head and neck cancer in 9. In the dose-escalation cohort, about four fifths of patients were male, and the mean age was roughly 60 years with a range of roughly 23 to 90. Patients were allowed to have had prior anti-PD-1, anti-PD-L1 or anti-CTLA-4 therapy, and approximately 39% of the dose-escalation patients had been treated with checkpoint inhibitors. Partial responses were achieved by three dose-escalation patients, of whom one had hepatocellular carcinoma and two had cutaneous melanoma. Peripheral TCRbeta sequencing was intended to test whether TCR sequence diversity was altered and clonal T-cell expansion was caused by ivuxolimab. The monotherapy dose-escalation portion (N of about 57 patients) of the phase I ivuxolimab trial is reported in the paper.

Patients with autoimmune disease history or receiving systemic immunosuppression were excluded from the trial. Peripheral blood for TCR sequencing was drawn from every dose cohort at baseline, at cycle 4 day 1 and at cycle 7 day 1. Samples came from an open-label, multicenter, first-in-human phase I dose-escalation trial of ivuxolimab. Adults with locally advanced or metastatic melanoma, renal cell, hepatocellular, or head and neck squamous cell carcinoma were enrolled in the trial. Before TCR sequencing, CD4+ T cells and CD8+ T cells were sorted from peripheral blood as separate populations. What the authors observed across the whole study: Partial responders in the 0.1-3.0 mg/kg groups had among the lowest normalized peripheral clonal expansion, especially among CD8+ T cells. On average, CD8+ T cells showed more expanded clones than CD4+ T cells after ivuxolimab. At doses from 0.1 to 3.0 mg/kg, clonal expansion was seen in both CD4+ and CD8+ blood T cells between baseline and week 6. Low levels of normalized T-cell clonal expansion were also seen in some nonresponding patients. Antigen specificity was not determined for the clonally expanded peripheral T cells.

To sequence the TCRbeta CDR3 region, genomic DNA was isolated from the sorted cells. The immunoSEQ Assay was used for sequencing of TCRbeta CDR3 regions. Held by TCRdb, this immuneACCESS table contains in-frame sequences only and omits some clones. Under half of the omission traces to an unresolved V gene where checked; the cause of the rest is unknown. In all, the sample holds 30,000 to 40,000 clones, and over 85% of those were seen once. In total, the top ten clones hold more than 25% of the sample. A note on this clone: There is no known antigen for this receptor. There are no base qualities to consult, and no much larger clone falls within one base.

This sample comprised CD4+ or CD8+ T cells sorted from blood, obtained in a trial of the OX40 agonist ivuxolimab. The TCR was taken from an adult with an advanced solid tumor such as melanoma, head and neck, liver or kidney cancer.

The nucleotides read TGTGCCAGCAGCTCGACTCCCGGGACAGGCCACAACTACGAGCAGTACTTC. It specifies CASSSTPGTGHNYEQYF. The chain is made from TRBV7-9 and TRBJ2-7; 8 bases in the middle match TRBD1. CDR1 SEHNR and CDR2 FQNEAQ are derived from the germline V gene (reference sequence). The CDR3 runs 17 residues from the cysteine to the phenylalanine. The CDR3 DNA has 51 bases and is translated from base 1. Here V drops 4 bases and J drops 3 bases, and the junction holds 14 bases not matched to any gene.